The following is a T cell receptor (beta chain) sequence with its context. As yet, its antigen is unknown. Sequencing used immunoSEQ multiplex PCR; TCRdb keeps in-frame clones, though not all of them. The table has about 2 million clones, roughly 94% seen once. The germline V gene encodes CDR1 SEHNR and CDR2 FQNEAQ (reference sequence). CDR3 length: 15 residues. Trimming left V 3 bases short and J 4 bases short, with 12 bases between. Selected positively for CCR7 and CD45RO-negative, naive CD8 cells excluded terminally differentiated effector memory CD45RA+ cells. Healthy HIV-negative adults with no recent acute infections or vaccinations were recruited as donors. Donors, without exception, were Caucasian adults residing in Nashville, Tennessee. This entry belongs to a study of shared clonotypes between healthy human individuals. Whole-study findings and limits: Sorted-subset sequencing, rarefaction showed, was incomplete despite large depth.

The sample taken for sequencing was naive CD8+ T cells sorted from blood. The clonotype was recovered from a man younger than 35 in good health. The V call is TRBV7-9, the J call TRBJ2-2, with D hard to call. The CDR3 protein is CASSLVWGGTGELFF. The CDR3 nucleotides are TGTGCCAGCAGCTTGGTATGGGGTGGCACCGGGGAGCTGTTTTTT.